This T cell receptor beta chain was captured in a study of technical replicates of blood from a few donors. CDR1 is SGHNT and CDR2 is YYREEE in the germline V gene (reference sequence). J gave up 5 bases and V 0 bases, and 5 bases lay outside the gene matches. The CDR3 has 15 residues. Data came from immunoSEQ multiplex PCR; TCRdb stores just in-frame clones and leaves some out. In the table there are 80,000 or so clones, about 81% of which are singletons. The clonotype comes from a human donor in good health. Some clones in this sample may be carry-over from other donors' samples. The rearrangement links TRBV5-4 to TRBJ2-5, with 9 positions matching TRBD1. Sequences were obtained from PBMCs. The CDR3 spells CASSLGDREHETQYF. The CDR3 DNA sequence: TGTGCCAGCAGCTTGGGGGACAGGGAGCACGAGACCCAGTACTTC.